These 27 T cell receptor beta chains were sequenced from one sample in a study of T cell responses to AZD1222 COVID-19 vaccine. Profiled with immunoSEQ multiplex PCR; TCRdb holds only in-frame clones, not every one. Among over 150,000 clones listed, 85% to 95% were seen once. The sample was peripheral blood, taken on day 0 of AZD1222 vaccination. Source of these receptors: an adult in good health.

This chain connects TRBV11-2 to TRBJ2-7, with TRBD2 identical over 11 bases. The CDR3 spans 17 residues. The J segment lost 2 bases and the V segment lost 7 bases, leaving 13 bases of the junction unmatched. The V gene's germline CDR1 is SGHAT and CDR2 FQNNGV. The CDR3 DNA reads TGTGCCAGCATTCTCGGGCTAGCGGGAGGTGCCCCCTACGAGCAGTACTTC. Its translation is CASILGLAGGAPYEQYF.

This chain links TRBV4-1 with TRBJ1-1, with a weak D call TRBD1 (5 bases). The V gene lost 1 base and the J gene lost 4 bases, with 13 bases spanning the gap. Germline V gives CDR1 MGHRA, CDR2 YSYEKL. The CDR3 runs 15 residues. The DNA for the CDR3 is TGCGCCAGCAGCCAAGGTAGGGGCGGGGGCACTGAAGCTTTCTTT. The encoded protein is CASSQGRGGGTEAFF.

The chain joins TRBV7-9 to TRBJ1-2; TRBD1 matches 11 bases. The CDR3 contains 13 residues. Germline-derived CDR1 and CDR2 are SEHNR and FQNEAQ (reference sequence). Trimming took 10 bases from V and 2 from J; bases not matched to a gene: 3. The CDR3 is CATGQGANYGYTF. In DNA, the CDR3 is TGTGCCACCGGACAGGGGGCAAACTATGGCTACACCTTC.

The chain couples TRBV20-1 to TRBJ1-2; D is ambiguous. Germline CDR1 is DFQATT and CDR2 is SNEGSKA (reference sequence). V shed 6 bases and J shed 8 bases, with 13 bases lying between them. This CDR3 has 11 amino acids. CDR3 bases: TGCAGTGCCCTAGGCCCCTACGGCTACACCTTC. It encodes CSALGPYGYTF.

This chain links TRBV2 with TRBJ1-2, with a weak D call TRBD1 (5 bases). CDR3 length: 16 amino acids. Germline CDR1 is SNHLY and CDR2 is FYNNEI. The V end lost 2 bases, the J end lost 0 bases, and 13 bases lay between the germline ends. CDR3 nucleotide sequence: TGTGCCAGCAGTGAATACGTGACAGTTACTAACTATGGCTACACCTTC. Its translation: CASSEYVTVTNYGYTF. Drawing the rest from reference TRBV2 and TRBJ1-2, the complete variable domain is EPEVTQTPSHQVTQMGQEVILRCVPISNHLYFYWYRQILGQKVEFLVSFYNNEISEKSEIFDDQFSVERPDGSNFTLKIRSTKLEDSAMYFCASSEYVTVTNYGYTFGSGTRLTVV.

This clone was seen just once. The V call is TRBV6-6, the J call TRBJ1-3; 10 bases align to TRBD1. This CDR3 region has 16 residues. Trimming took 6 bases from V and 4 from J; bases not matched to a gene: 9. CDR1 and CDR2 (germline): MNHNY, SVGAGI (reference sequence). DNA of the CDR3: TGTGCCAGCAGCCCTCCGCGACAGGGGGCCGGAAACACCATATATTTT. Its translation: CASSPPRQGAGNTIYF.

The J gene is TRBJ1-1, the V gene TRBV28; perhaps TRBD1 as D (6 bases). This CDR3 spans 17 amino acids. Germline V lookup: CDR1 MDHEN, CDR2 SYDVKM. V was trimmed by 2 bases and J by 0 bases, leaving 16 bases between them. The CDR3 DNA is TGTGCCAGCAGTTTAATCCCGGACAGCCTTATGAACACTGAAGCTTTCTTT. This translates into CASSLIPDSLMNTEAFF.

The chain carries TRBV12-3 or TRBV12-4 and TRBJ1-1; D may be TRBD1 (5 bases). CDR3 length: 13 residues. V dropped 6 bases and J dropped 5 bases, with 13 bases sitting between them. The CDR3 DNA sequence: TGTGCCAGCAGATACGGGGGGGGTACTGAAGCTTTCTTT. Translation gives CASRYGGGTEAFF.

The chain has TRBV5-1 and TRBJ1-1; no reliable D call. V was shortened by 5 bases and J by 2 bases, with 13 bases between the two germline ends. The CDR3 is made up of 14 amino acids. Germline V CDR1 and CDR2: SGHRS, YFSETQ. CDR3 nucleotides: TGCGCCAGCAGTGCGGCAGCCGCTAACACTGAAGCTTTCTTT. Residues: CASSAAAANTEAFF.

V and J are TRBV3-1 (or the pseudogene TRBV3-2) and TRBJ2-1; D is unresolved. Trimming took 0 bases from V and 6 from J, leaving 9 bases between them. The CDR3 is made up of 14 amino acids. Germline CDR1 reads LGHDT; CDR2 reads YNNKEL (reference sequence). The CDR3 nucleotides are TGTGCCAGCAGCCAAGATCCCCCTCTCAATGAGCAGTTCTTC. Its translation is CASSQDPPLNEQFF.

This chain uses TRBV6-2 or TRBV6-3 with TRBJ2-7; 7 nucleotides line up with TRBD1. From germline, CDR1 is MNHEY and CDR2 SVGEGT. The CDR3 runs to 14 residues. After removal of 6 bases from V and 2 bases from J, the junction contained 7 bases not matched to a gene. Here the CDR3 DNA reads TGTGCCAGCAGCCCGGACAGGAGACCCTACGAGCAGTACGTC. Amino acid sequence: CASSPDRRPYEQYV.

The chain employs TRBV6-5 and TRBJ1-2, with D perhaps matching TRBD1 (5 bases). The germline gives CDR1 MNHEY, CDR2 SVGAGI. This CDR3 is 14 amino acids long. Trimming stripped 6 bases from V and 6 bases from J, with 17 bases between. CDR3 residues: CASRRVAGRDGYTF. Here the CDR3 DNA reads TGTGCCAGCAGAAGGGTGGCAGGGAGAGATGGCTACACCTTC.

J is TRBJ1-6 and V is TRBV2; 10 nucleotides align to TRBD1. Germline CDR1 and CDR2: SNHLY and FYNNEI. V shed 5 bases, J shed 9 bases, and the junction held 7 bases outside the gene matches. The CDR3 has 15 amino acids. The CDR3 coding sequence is TGTGCCAGCAGTCGGACAGGGGGGTCGGCTTCACCCCTCCACTTT. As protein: CASSRTGGSASPLHF.

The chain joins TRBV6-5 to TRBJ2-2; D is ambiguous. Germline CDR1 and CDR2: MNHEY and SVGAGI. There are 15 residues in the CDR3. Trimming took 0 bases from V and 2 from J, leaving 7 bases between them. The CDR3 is CASSYSLRNTGELFF. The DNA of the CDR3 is TGTGCCAGCAGTTACTCGTTGAGAAACACCGGGGAGCTGTTTTTT.

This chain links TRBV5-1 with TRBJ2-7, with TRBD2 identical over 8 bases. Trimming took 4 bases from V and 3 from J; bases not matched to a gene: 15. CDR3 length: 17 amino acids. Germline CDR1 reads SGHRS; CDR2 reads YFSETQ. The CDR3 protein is CASSNPWSSGELYEQYF. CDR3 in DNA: TGCGCCAGCAGCAATCCCTGGAGTAGCGGGGAACTCTACGAGCAGTACTTC.

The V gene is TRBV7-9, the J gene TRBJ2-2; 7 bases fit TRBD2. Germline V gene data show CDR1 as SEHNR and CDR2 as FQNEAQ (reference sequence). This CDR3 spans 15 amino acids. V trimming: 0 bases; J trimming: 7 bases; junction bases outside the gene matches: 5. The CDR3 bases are TGTGCCAGCAGCTTAGCGCGGGAGAGGGTCGGGGAGCTGTTTTTT. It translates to CASSLARERVGELFF.

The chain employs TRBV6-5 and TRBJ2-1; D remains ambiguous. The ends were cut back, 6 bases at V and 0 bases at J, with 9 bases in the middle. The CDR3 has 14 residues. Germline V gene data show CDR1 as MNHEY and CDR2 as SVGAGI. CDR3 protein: CASSPDASYNEQFF. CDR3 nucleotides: TGTGCCAGCAGCCCCGACGCCTCCTACAATGAGCAGTTCTTC.

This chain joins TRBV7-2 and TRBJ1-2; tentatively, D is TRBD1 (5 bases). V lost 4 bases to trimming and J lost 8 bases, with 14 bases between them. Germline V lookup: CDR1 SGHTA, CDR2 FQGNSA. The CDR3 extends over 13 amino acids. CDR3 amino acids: CASSSWDLGGYTF. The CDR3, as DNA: TGTGCCAGCAGCTCCTGGGACCTGGGCGGCTACACCTTC.

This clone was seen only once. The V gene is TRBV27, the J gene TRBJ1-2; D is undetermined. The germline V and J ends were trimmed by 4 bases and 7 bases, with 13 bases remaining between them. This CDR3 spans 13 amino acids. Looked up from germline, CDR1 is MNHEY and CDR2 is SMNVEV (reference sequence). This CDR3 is CASSYAHSGGYTF. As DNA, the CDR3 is TGTGCCAGCAGTTACGCCCATTCCGGTGGCTACACCTTC.

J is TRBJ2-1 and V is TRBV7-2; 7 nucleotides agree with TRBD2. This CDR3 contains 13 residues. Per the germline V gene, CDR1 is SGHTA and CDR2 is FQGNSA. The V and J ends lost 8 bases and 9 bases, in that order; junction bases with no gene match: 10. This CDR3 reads CASLPWGGREQFF. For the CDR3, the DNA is TGTGCCAGCCTACCGTGGGGGGGACGTGAGCAGTTCTTC.

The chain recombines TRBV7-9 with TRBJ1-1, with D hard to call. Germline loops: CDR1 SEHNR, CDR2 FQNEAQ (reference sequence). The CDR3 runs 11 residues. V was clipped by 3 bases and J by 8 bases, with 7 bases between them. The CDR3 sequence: CASSLGREAFF. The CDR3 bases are TGTGCCAGCAGCTTGGGCAGGGAAGCTTTCTTT.

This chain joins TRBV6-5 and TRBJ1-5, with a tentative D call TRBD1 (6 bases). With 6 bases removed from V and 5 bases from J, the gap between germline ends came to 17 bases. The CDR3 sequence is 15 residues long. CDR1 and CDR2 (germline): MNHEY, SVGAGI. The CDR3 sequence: CASSLFWGADQPQHF. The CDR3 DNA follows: TGTGCCAGCAGCCTCTTTTGGGGGGCGGATCAGCCCCAGCATTTT.

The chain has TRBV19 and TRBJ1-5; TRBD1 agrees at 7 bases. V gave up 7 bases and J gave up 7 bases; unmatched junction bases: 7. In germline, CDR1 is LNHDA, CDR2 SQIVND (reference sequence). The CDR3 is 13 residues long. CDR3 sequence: CASTLTGRQPQHF. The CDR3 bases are TGTGCCAGTACCCTGACAGGGAGGCAGCCCCAGCATTTT. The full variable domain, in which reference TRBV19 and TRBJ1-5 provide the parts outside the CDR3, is DGGITQSPKYLFRKEGQNVTLSCEQNLNHDAMYWYRQDPGQGLRLIYYSQIVNDFQKGDIAEGYSVSREKKESFPLTVTSAQKNPTAFYLCASTLTGRQPQHFGDGTRLSIL.

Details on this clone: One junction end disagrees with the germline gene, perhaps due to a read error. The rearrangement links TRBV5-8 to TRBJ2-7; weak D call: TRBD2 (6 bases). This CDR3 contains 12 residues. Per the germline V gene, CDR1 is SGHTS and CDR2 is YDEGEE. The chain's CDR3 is CASSLGSLEGSF. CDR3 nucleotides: TGTGCCAGCAGCTTGGGTAGTTTGGAGGGGAGCTTC.

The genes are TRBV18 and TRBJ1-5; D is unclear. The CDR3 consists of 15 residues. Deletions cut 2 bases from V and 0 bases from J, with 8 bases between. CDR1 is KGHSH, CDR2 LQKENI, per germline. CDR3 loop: CASSPVGSSNQPQHF. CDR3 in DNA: TGTGCCAGCTCACCAGTAGGGAGTAGCAATCAGCCCCAGCATTTT.

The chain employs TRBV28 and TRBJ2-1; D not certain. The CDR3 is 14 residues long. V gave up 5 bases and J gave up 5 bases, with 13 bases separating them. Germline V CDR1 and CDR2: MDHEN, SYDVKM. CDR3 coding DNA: TGTGCCAGCAGTCCCCCCGAGGCTCACAATGAGCAGTTCTTC. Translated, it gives CASSPPEAHNEQFF.

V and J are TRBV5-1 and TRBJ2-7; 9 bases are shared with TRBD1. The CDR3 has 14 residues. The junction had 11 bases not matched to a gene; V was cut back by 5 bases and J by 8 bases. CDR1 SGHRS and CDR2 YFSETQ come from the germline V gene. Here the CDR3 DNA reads TGCGCCAGCAGTCGGGACAGGGCCATAGGAAAGCAGTACTTC. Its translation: CASSRDRAIGKQYF. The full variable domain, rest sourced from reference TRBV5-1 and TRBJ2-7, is KAGVTQTPRYLIKTRGQQVTLSCSPISGHRSVSWYQQTPGQGLQFLFEYFSETQRNKGNFPGRFSGRQFSNSRSEMNVSTLELGDSALYLCASSRDRAIGKQYFGPGTRLTVT.